This T cell receptor beta chain was sequenced for a study of T cell responses to AZD1222 COVID-19 vaccine. Overall study results and limits: The CD4 TCRs associated with vaccination extended across spike and predominated at 160-218 and 743-854. The breadth and depth of Spike-specific TCRs increased once two AZD1222 doses had been given.

Researchers grouped second doses given at about 4 or about 12 weeks into one pool. A note on this clone: Its matching antigen is unknown.

The CDR3 extends over 14 amino acids. Germline V CDR1 and CDR2: SGHTA, FQGNSA. Losses at the gene ends were 5 bases for V and 0 bases for J; bases not matched to a gene: 2. Measured with immunoSEQ multiplex PCR; TCRdb has only the in-frame clones, and not every one. Among around 140,000 clones listed, roughly 92% were seen once. Here the sequenced sample was peripheral blood, taken 28 days after the second AZD1222 dose. The origin of this receptor is an adult who received the AZD1222 COVID-19 vaccine. The chain combines TRBV7-2 with TRBJ2-7; 9 bases match TRBD2. The CDR3 reads CASSLSGSSYEQYF. In nucleotides, the CDR3 is TGTGCCAGCAGCCTTAGCGGGAGCTCCTACGAGCAGTACTTC.